This TCR beta chain stems from a study of T cell responses to AZD1222 COVID-19 vaccine. Study-wide results and caveats: Repertoire samples came only from after the peak T cell response.

Germline V CDR1 and CDR2: SGHAT, FQNNGV. Trimming pared 1 base from V and 6 bases from J, leaving 9 bases between. CDR3 length: 14 residues. Data came from immunoSEQ multiplex PCR; TCRdb stores just in-frame clones and leaves some out. The table records about 150,000 clones, about nine tenths of them present only once. About this clone itself: Its specificity is unknown.

The gene calls are TRBV11-2 and TRBJ2-2; no firm D call. The sequencing used peripheral blood, collected on day 0 of MenACWY control vaccination. The receptor was derived from an adult in good health. The CDR3 DNA reads TGTGCCAGCAGCTTAGGAGCTAGAGCCGGGGAGCTGTTTTTT. Its translation is CASSLGARAGELFF. Complete variable domain (other parts from reference TRBV11-2 and TRBJ2-2): EAGVAQSPRYKIIEKRQSVAFWCNPISGHATLYWYQQILGQGPKLLIQFQNNGVVDDSQLPKDRFSAERLKGVDSTLKIQPAKLEDSAVYLCASSLGARAGELFFGEGSRLTVL.